A single TCR beta chain is shown here with its context. Its specificity is unknown. The entirety of the isolated RNA underwent reverse transcription, so expressed TCRB transcripts were sequenced. Some clones are missing from TCRdb's copy, which holds only in-frame ones; the method was immunoSEQ multiplex PCR. The table records 300,000 to 400,000 clones, 6.5% to 10% of them present only once. This record belongs to a study of beta chain features in type 1 diabetes. The single heparinised draw taken from each donor contained around 100 mL of blood on average. CD4+ naive, central memory, regulatory and stem cell-like memory subsets were isolated by sorting on CD45RO/CCR7/CD25/CD127/CD95/CD27. In all sorted populations, purity surpassed 95%. Study conclusions and caveats: For TCRB rearrangement, an influence of HLA type remained unresolved here.

The clonotype was recovered from a woman younger than 30 in good health. The material sequenced was central memory CD4+ T cells from blood.

The CDR3: CASSLIAGVNKTQYF. CDR3 bases: TGTGCCAGCAGCTTGATAGCGGGAGTGAATAAGACCCAGTACTTC. The chain joins TRBV5-6 to TRBJ2-5; 9 nucleotides agree with TRBD2. The CDR3 extends over 15 amino acids. Germline trimming cut 1 base from V and 6 bases from J; bases unmatched to any gene: 7. Germline CDR1 and CDR2: SGHDT and YYEEEE.